What follows are 6 T cell receptor beta chains derived from one specimen sequenced in a study of radiotherapy plus CTLA-4 blockade in lung cancer. Data came from immunoSEQ multiplex PCR; TCRdb stores just in-frame clones and leaves some out. The table has tens of thousands of clones, 70% to 90% seen once; the top ten hold 7.8%. The sequenced sample was peripheral blood, obtained from a patient treated with radiotherapy plus ipilimumab. These receptors originate from a human donor with non-small cell lung cancer whose response to radiotherapy plus ipilimumab could not be evaluated.

The CDR3 coding sequence is TGTGCCAGCTCACCACCCTGGGTTTCGCCGGGCACTGAAGCTTTCTTT. Amino acid sequence: CASSPPWVSPGTEAFF. The gene calls are TRBV18 and TRBJ1-1, with D unresolved. V shed 0 bases and J shed 4 bases, with 15 bases lying between them. Germline V gives CDR1 KGHSH, CDR2 LQKENI. The CDR3 contains 16 residues.

The CDR3, as DNA: TGCGCCAGCAGCTTGGCCGGGGCTAACTATGGCTACACCTTC. This codes for CASSLAGANYGYTF. The chain links TRBV5-1 to TRBJ1-2; D is undetermined. This CDR3 is 14 amino acids long. With 0 bases removed from V and 0 bases from J, the gap between germline ends came to 6 bases. Germline CDR1 and CDR2: SGHRS and YFSETQ. The entire variable domain, with the rest obtained from reference TRBV5-1 and TRBJ1-2, is as follows: KAGVTQTPRYLIKTRGQQVTLSCSPISGHRSVSWYQQTPGQGLQFLFEYFSETQRNKGNFPGRFSGRQFSNSRSEMNVSTLELGDSALYLCASSLAGANYGYTFGSGTRLTVV.

V is TRBV11-2 and J is TRBJ2-7; a possible D gene is TRBD1 (6 bases). Trimming removed 5 bases at V and 7 bases at J, with 21 bases between. Germline lookup yields CDR1 SGHAT and CDR2 FQNNGV. The CDR3 runs 15 residues. This CDR3 reads CASSRSRSRGSEQYF. CDR3 bases: TGTGCCAGCAGCAGGTCTAGGAGCAGGGGATCTGAGCAGTACTTC.

This chain links TRBV9 with TRBJ1-3; unclear D gene. This CDR3 has 16 residues. Germline CDR1 SGDLS, CDR2 YYNGEE. With 3 bases removed from V and 4 bases from J, the gap between germline ends came to 17 bases. CDR3 sequence reads: CASSAFRGTGGNTIYF. CDR3 bases: TGTGCCAGCAGCGCCTTCCGGGGTACGGGGGGAAACACCATATATTTT.

The chain is built from TRBV4-3 and TRBJ2-3; possible D gene TRBD2, 6 bases. V lost 1 base, J lost 10 bases, and 21 bases lay in between. Per the germline V gene, CDR1 is LGHNA and CDR2 is YSLEER. The CDR3 is made up of 16 amino acids. The CDR3 nucleotides are TGCGCCAGCAGCCAAGGTTTGTCGGGAGTGGGATACGCGCAGTATTTT. It yields the protein CASSQGLSGVGYAQYF.

This chain uses TRBV4-1 with TRBJ2-3; 10 positions match TRBD2. The CDR3 totals 17 residues. The germline CDR1 and CDR2 sequences are MGHRA and YSYEKL. V lost 4 bases, J lost 6 bases, and 13 bases stayed unmatched. The CDR3 DNA sequence: TGCGCCAGCAGCCCAGGCAGGCTAGCGGGAGTTGGGGATACGCAGTATTTT. Amino acid sequence: CASSPGRLAGVGDTQYF.